These T cell receptor beta chains were read from a single sample in a study of shared clonotypes between healthy human individuals. TCRdb's table, derived via immunoSEQ multiplex PCR, lists solely in-frame clones and lacks some. The sample records roughly 2 million clones, more than 90% being singletons. The material sequenced was naive CD4+ T cells sorted from blood. The receptors shown here come from a man younger than 35 in good health. CDR3s include the opening cysteine and the closing phenylalanine or tryptophan. The D gene is left open where the match is weak. The size of a clone is reported for some rows only, either as once, few or many, or as a class for expanded clones.

J,V,size,D,CDR3,DNA
TRBJ1-5,TRBV28,-,-,CASSLGGPQPQHF,TGTGCCAGCAGTTTGGGGGGTCCTCAGCCCCAGCATTTT
TRBJ1-3,TRBV6-1,once,-,CASRETGNTIYF,TGTGCCAGCAGAGAAACAGGAAACACCATATATTTT
TRBJ2-3,TRBV25-1,-,-,CASSPRLDTQYF,TGTGCCAGCAGTCCGAGGTTAGATACGCAGTATTTT
TRBJ1-6,TRBV9,-,-,CASSVFQGPLHF,TGTGCCAGCAGCGTTTTTCAGGGGCCCCTCCACTTT
TRBJ2-1,TRBV10-3,few,TRBD1,CAISPAWDRGDEQFF,TGTGCCATCAGTCCGGCCTGGGACAGGGGAGATGAGCAGTTCTTC
TRBJ2-7,TRBV5-6,once,TRBD2,CASSGDISGSSYEQYF,TGTGCCAGCAGCGGGGACATTAGCGGGAGCTCCTACGAGCAGTACTTC
TRBJ1-1,TRBV14,-,-,CASSHRPGGDTEAFF,TGTGCCAGCAGCCACAGACCCGGCGGAGACACTGAAGCTTTCTTT
TRBJ2-7,TRBV18,-,TRBD2,CASSPPTSGNSYEQYF,TGTGCCAGCTCACCACCGACTAGCGGTAACTCCTACGAGCAGTACTTC
TRBJ2-1,TRBV25-1,-,-,CASSETDGSSYNEQFF,TGTGCCAGCAGTGAGACCGACGGGAGCTCCTACAATGAGCAGTTCTTC
TRBJ1-4,TRBV4-1,-,-,CASSQDIVSGREKLFF,TGCGCCAGCAGCCAAGACATTGTCAGTGGAAGGGAAAAACTGTTTTTT
TRBJ2-1,TRBV5-3,-,-,CARSLTRSNEQFF,TGTGCCAGAAGCTTGACTAGATCCAATGAGCAGTTCTTC
TRBJ1-5,TRBV28,-,-,CASSLGQGNGQPQHF,TGTGCCAGCAGTTTAGGGCAGGGGAACGGGCAGCCCCAGCATTTT
TRBJ1-2,TRBV30,-,-,CAWSPPGRNFYGYTF,TGTGCCTGGAGCCCCCCCGGGCGAAACTTCTATGGCTACACCTTC
TRBJ1-5,TRBV6-4,once,TRBD1,CASKPGQGDYQPQHF,TGTGCCAGCAAGCCGGGACAGGGCGACTATCAGCCCCAGCATTTT
TRBJ2-3,TRBV10-2,-,TRBD2,CASTGRAGTDTQYF,TGCGCCAGCACTGGGAGGGCCGGGACAGATACGCAGTATTTT
TRBJ2-1,TRBV25-1,-,-,CASSDPTWRGVGNEQFF,TGTGCCAGCAGTGATCCGACTTGGAGGGGAGTAGGTAATGAGCAGTTCTTC
TRBJ1-2,TRBV19,-,-,CASSILVGDYGYTF,TGTGCCAGTAGTATTTTGGTAGGGGACTATGGCTACACCTTC
TRBJ2-6,TRBV5-4,-,-,CASRQTGSGANVLTF,TGTGCCAGCAGACAAACAGGGTCTGGGGCCAACGTCCTGACTTTC
TRBJ2-3,TRBV11-2,-,-,CASSDFWVGTDTQYF,TGTGCCAGCAGCGATTTTTGGGTGGGCACAGATACGCAGTATTTT
TRBJ2-4,TRBV6-1,-,TRBD1,CASSNRGPINIQYF,TGTGCCAGCAGCAACAGGGGGCCGATAAACATTCAGTACTTC
TRBJ2-3,TRBV5-4,-,TRBD2,CASSPGTSGADTQYF,TGTGCCAGCAGCCCCGGGACTAGCGGGGCAGATACGCAGTATTTT
TRBJ1-3,TRBV6-1,once,-,CASSALGGNTIYF,TGTGCCAGCAGCGCACTAGGTGGAAACACCATATATTTT
TRBJ2-5,TRBV25-1,-,-,CASVGGARETQYF,TGTGCCAGCGTAGGGGGGGCGCGAGAGACCCAGTACTTC
TRBJ2-7,TRBV5-1,-,TRBD1,CASRMDRSYEQYF,TGCGCCAGCAGAATGGACAGGTCCTACGAGCAGTACTTC
TRBJ1-6,TRBV6-1,once,-,CASSEAVVTLHF,TGTGCCAGCAGTGAAGCGGTGGTGACCCTCCACTTT
TRBJ1-1,TRBV6-1,-,-,CASSDRGRGVAEAFF,TGTGCCAGCAGTGACCGCGGCAGGGGAGTCGCTGAAGCTTTCTTT
TRBJ1-5,TRBV18,once,-,CASSPPNQGGNQPQHF,TGTGCCAGCTCACCACCCAACCAAGGGGGCAATCAGCCCCAGCATTTT
TRBJ1-1,TRBV12-5,-,-,CASGLVLGHQGDEAFF,TGTGCTAGTGGTTTGGTATTAGGTCATCAGGGAGATGAAGCTTTCTTT
TRBJ1-2,TRBV18,-,-,CASSPQDSHRGYTF,TGTGCCAGCTCCCCCCAGGACAGCCATCGGGGCTACACCTTC
TRBJ2-2,TRBV6-4,-,-,CASSEEGLGELFF,TGTGCCAGCAGTGAAGAGGGATTGGGGGAGCTGTTTTTT